This passage covers 18 T cell receptor beta chains from one sample sequenced in a study of shared clonotypes between healthy human individuals. Method: immunoSEQ multiplex PCR; TCRdb's copy keeps in-frame clones and lacks some. The sample lists 500,000 or so clones, roughly 95% occurring once. The sample comprised naive CD4+ T cells sorted from blood. The subset denotes: CD45RA+ positively selected. These TCRs come from a woman in her thirties in good health.

The J gene is TRBJ2-5, the V gene TRBV19, with TRBD2 matching over 13 bases. Per germline, CDR1 LNHDA and CDR2 SQIVND (reference sequence). Unmatched junction bases numbered 2, after V lost 1 base and J lost 0 bases. The CDR3 sequence is 17 residues long. The DNA for the CDR3 is TGTGCCAGTAGTATAGTGGGACTAGCGGGAAACCAAGAGACCCAGTACTTC. Its protein is CASSIVGLAGNQETQYF.

The chain carries TRBV14 and TRBJ2-1; no firm D call. This CDR3 comprises 14 residues. V was cut by 1 base and J by 1 base, with 5 bases left in between. Germline-derived CDR1 and CDR2 are SGHDN and FVKESK. CDR3 DNA sequence: TGTGCCAGCAGCCAAGGGAATTCCTACAATGAGCAGTTCTTC. Its translation: CASSQGNSYNEQFF. The complete variable domain, with remaining parts taken from reference TRBV14 and TRBJ2-1, reads EAGVTQFPSHSVIEKGQTVTLRCDPISGHDNLYWYRRVMGKEIKFLLHFVKESKQDESGMPNNRFLAERTGGTYSTLKVQPAELEDSGVYFCASSQGNSYNEQFFGPGTRLTVL.

The chain employs TRBV6-6 and TRBJ1-5; D is possibly TRBD1 (5 bases). The V gene's germline CDR1 is MNHNY and CDR2 SVGAGI (reference sequence). V was clipped by 2 bases and J by 5 bases, with 10 bases between them. The CDR3 runs to 14 residues. The CDR3 nucleotides read TGTGCCAGCAGTTACAAAGGGGACTATCAGCCCCAGCATTTT. Translating it yields CASSYKGDYQPQHF.

The chain combines TRBV10-3 with TRBJ2-7; D gene unclear. The CDR3 is 11 residues long. The V gene lost 8 bases and the J gene lost 0 bases, with 5 bases spanning the gap. Germline V gives CDR1 ENHRY, CDR2 SYGVKD. CDR3 loop: CAIAASYEQYF. The CDR3 bases are TGTGCCATCGCAGCCTCCTACGAGCAGTACTTC.

The chain couples TRBV28 to TRBJ2-5; 11 bases are a match to TRBD2. Germline CDR1 reads MDHEN; CDR2 reads SYDVKM. Trimming at V came to 11 bases and at J to 5 bases, leaving 4 bases not matched to a gene. The CDR3 has 12 amino acids. The CDR3 DNA follows: TGTGCCGGCCTAGCGGGAGGTGAGACCCAGTACTTC. As protein: CAGLAGGETQYF.

The J gene is TRBJ2-5, the V gene TRBV4-2; D is uncertain. This CDR3 contains 17 residues. The germline V gene has CDR1 LGHNA and CDR2 YNFKEQ. The V gene lost 0 bases and the J gene lost 4 bases, with 18 bases spanning the gap. CDR3 region: CASSQESRAFSGETQYF. The CDR3 bases are TGTGCCAGCAGCCAAGAATCTCGGGCATTCTCCGGAGAGACCCAGTACTTC.

Only one count was recorded for this clone. This chain links TRBV14 with TRBJ2-7; TRBD2 matches at 8 bases. V lost 0 bases, J lost 3 bases, and 7 bases stayed unmatched. Germline lookup yields CDR1 SGHDN and CDR2 FVKESK. CDR3 length: 16 amino acids. The DNA for the CDR3 is TGTGCCAGCAGCCAAGAGATCGGGAGGGCCGTCTACGAGCAGTACTTC. It yields the protein CASSQEIGRAVYEQYF.

The chain has TRBV2 and TRBJ2-3; perhaps TRBD2 as D (5 bases). The CDR3 length is 14 residues. V gave up 7 bases and J gave up 3 bases, with 14 bases separating them. Germline CDR1 is SNHLY and CDR2 is FYNNEI. The CDR3 nucleotides are TGTGCCAGCAATCGTGCGGGTTCAACAGATACGCAGTATTTT. It is translated as CASNRAGSTDTQYF. Full variable domain (outside the CDR3, taken from reference TRBV2 and TRBJ2-3): EPEVTQTPSHQVTQMGQEVILRCVPISNHLYFYWYRQILGQKVEFLVSFYNNEISEKSEIFDDQFSVERPDGSNFTLKIRSTKLEDSAMYFCASNRAGSTDTQYFGPGTRLTVL.

The chain links TRBV2 to TRBJ2-2; 8 bases agree with TRBD1. CDR1 and CDR2 from the germline V gene are SNHLY and FYNNEI. V lost 8 bases, J lost 4 bases, and 3 bases stayed unmatched. The CDR3 is 13 amino acids. This chain's CDR3 is CASRQGATGELFF. As DNA, the CDR3 is TGTGCCAGCCGGCAGGGGGCCACCGGGGAGCTGTTTTTT.

This chain joins TRBV4-1 and TRBJ1-5; unclear D gene. CDR1 is MGHRA and CDR2 is YSYEKL in the germline V gene. V gave up 4 bases and J gave up 5 bases, with 18 bases separating them. The CDR3 has 16 residues. The CDR3 sequence is CASSRTRMDGHQPQHF. As DNA, the CDR3 is TGCGCCAGCAGCCGGACCCGCATGGACGGACATCAGCCCCAGCATTTT.

The genes are TRBV5-1 and TRBJ2-3; TRBD1 aligns across 7 bases. The CDR3 runs to 14 residues. The V and J ends lost 1 base and 4 bases, in that order; junction bases with no gene match: 3. Germline-derived CDR1 and CDR2 are SGHRS and YFSETQ. In nucleotides, the CDR3 is TGCGCCAGCAGCTTGCTACAGGGGTCAGATACGCAGTATTTT. It is translated as CASSLLQGSDTQYF.

V usage is TRBV2 and J usage is TRBJ2-7, with D perhaps matching TRBD1 (6 bases). Germline CDR1 and CDR2: SNHLY and FYNNEI. V lost 5 bases and J 2 bases, leaving 7 bases between the germline ends. CDR3 size: 12 residues. CDR3 DNA: TGTGCCAGCAGTCAGGGGACCTACGAGCAGTACTTC. This translates into CASSQGTYEQYF.

The V call is TRBV27, the J call TRBJ1-2; 9 bases match TRBD1. Unmatched junction bases numbered 16, after V lost 4 bases and J lost 4 bases. The CDR3 is 18 residues long. The V gene's germline CDR1 is MNHEY and CDR2 SMNVEV (reference sequence). CDR3 loop: CASSSNRGPGQGGYGYTF. The CDR3 nucleotides are TGTGCCAGCAGTTCAAATCGCGGACCGGGACAGGGTGGCTATGGCTACACCTTC.

The chain uses TRBV5-1 and TRBJ2-5; the D gene is possibly TRBD1 (5 bases). The DNA end is a closer match to TRBJ2-7, so the J assignment may be wrong. The germline CDR1 and CDR2 sequences are SGHRS and YFSETQ. CDR3 length: 13 amino acids. The CDR3 spells CASSLVQGYEQYF. The CDR3 nucleotides read TGCGCCAGCAGCTTGGTGCAGGGCTACGAGCAGTACTTC.

The chain combines TRBV6-4 with TRBJ2-7, with a possible D match to TRBD2 (6 bases). Germline V gene lookup returns CDR1 MRHNA and CDR2 SNTAGT. Trimming pared 5 bases from V and 3 bases from J, leaving 11 bases between. The CDR3 loop spans 13 amino acids. In DNA form, the CDR3 reads TGTGCCAGCAGTTTGGTGGAGGGCTACGAGCAGTACTTC. As protein: CASSLVEGYEQYF.

The CDR3 loop is CASSAKSGGGYTF. CDR3 coding DNA: TGTGCCAGCAGCGCGAAGTCGGGTGGCGGCTACACCTTC. The chain has TRBV7-2 and TRBJ1-2; no reliable D call. Germline CDR1 and CDR2: SGHTA and FQGNSA. V was pared by 5 bases and J by 8 bases, with 15 bases between. The CDR3 length is 13 residues.

This chain links TRBV7-6 with TRBJ2-2, with 8 bases aligning to TRBD2. Unmatched junction bases numbered 8, after V lost 3 bases and J lost 2 bases. Germline CDR1 is SGHVS and CDR2 is FNYEAQ. The CDR3 loop spans 17 amino acids. The CDR3 loop reads CASSFFAAGGNTGELFF. CDR3 coding DNA: TGTGCCAGCAGCTTTTTCGCGGCGGGAGGTAACACCGGGGAGCTGTTTTTT.

The chain employs TRBV2 and TRBJ2-5; 9 nucleotides align to TRBD1. CDR1 and CDR2 from the germline V gene are SNHLY and FYNNEI. The CDR3 sequence is 14 residues long. The J segment lost 6 bases and the V segment lost 7 bases, leaving 9 bases of the junction unmatched. For the CDR3, the DNA is TGTGCCAGCACCCCAGGGACAGGGCGGAAGACCCAGTACTTC. Its protein product is CASTPGTGRKTQYF.